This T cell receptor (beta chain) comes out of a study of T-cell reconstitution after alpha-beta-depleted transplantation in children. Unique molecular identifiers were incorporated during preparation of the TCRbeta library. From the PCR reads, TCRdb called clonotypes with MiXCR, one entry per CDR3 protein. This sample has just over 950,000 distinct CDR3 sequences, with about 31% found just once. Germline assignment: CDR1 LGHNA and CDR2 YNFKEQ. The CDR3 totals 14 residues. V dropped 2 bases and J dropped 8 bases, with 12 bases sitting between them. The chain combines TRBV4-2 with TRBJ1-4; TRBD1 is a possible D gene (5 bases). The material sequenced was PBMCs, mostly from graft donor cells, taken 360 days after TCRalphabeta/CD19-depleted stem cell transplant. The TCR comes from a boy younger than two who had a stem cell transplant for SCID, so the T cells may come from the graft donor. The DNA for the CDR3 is TGTGCCAGCAGCCAACCGACTCAGGGAGAAAAACTGTTTTTT. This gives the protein CASSQPTQGEKLFF.